The clone carrying this TCR beta chain was detected once. The CDR3 has 15 amino acids. V lost 4 bases, J lost 1 base, and 13 bases lay in between. CDR1 is LNHDA, CDR2 SQIVND, per germline (reference sequence). The data were taken from a study of blood T cell repertoires in COVID-19. Study-level information: The United States, Italy and Spain provided the acute and convalescent COVID-19 samples.

Sequencing was performed with immunoSEQ multiplex PCR; in TCRdb, only in-frame clones are kept and a portion is missing. The sample holds around 250,000 clones, over 75% seen once. Enrolled through a virtual design, the participants were between 18 and 89 years of age and came from under 30 US areas. Clinical histories supplied by participants themselves formed the basis of cohort assignment. The chain couples TRBV19 to TRBJ1-1; the D is unclear. The source is a woman between 50 and 59 years old with acute COVID-19. The sequenced sample consisted of PBMCs or T cells enriched from blood (not recorded which). In DNA, the CDR3 is TGTGCCAGTAGTACAACACTAGCTCCGAACACTGAAGCTTTCTTT. It specifies CASSTTLAPNTEAFF.